The 15 T cell receptor beta chains below all came from one sample that was sequenced in a study of blood T cell repertoires in COVID-19. The repertoire was sequenced with immunoSEQ multiplex PCR; TCRdb's copy has only in-frame clones and lacks some. The table lists approximately 350,000 clones, roughly 90% of them singletons. Sequenced input: peripheral blood. These receptors were obtained from a woman in her seventies with COVID-19, enrolled during active disease.

V usage is TRBV24-1 and J usage is TRBJ1-1, with TRBD1 matching 8 bases. CDR1 and CDR2 (germline): KGHDR, SFDVKD. Germline trimming cut 3 bases from V and 6 bases from J; bases unmatched to any gene: 2. The CDR3 consists of 13 residues. Written as DNA, the CDR3 is TGTGCCACCAGTGATGCCAGGGGGCCTGAAGCTTTCTTT. Translating it yields CATSDARGPEAFF.

The chain recombines TRBV28 with TRBJ1-1; the D is unclear. V lost 5 bases to trimming and J lost 1 base, with 17 bases between them. The germline V gene encodes CDR1 MDHEN and CDR2 SYDVKM. The CDR3 spans 16 residues. DNA of the CDR3: TGTGCCAGCAGTCCGTCTATTCGGGGAGGGAACACTGAAGCTTTCTTT. This translates into CASSPSIRGGNTEAFF. The full variable domain, with the rest looked up from reference TRBV28 and TRBJ1-1, is DVKVTQSSRYLVKRTGEKVFLECVQDMDHENMFWYRQDPGLGLRLIYFSYDVKMKEKGDIPEGYSVSREKKERFSLILESASTNQTSMYLCASSPSIRGGNTEAFFGQGTRLTVV.

The rearrangement joins TRBV28 to TRBJ1-3; tentatively, D is TRBD1 (6 bases). The CDR3 sequence is 14 residues long. Per the germline V gene, CDR1 is MDHEN and CDR2 is SYDVKM. Between the trimmed V and J ends, which lost 6 bases and 5 bases, there was a span of 14 bases. The CDR3 coding sequence is TGTGCCAGCAGCTCGGGGGGGGCAAGAAACACCATATATTTT. This sequence encodes CASSSGGARNTIYF. Full variable domain (missing parts from reference TRBV28 and TRBJ1-3): DVKVTQSSRYLVKRTGEKVFLECVQDMDHENMFWYRQDPGLGLRLIYFSYDVKMKEKGDIPEGYSVSREKKERFSLILESASTNQTSMYLCASSSGGARNTIYFGEGSWLTVV.

This chain connects TRBV19 to TRBJ1-1; tentatively, D is TRBD1 (5 bases). CDR1 is LNHDA and CDR2 is SQIVND in the germline V gene (reference sequence). V lost 7 bases and J 2 bases, leaving 14 bases between the germline ends. This CDR3 is 14 amino acids long. The CDR3: CASTLGGRNTEAFF. The CDR3 DNA reads as TGTGCCAGTACCCTCGGGGGACGAAACACTGAAGCTTTCTTT.

The rearrangement uses TRBV6-1 and TRBJ1-1, with 8 bases that match TRBD1. This CDR3 spans 14 amino acids. V was pared by 3 bases and J by 1 base, with 1 base of the junction left unmatched. Germline lookup yields CDR1 MNHNS and CDR2 SASEGT. This chain's CDR3 is CASSDRGPNTEAFF. The CDR3 region has the DNA TGTGCCAGCAGTGACAGGGGGCCGAACACTGAAGCTTTCTTT.

This clone occurred a few times. The chain joins TRBV19 to TRBJ1-3; 8 bases fit TRBD1. J gave up 2 bases and V 8 bases, and 5 bases lay outside the gene matches. This CDR3 contains 14 residues. Germline values: CDR1 LNHDA, CDR2 SQIVND (reference sequence). CDR3: CASGQGLTGNTIYF. The CDR3 nucleotides read TGTGCCAGTGGACAGGGTCTAACTGGAAACACCATATATTTT. The variable domain in full, with the rest retrieved from reference TRBV19 and TRBJ1-3, is DGGITQSPKYLFRKEGQNVTLSCEQNLNHDAMYWYRQDPGQGLRLIYYSQIVNDFQKGDIAEGYSVSREKKESFPLTVTSAQKNPTAFYLCASGQGLTGNTIYFGEGSWLTVV.

In its sample, this clone was seen once. V is TRBV2 and J is TRBJ1-2; 12 bases line up with TRBD1. Looked up from germline, CDR1 is SNHLY and CDR2 is FYNNEI. V shed 5 bases and J 6 bases; nucleotides not matched to a gene: 7. The CDR3 length is 15 residues. The CDR3 region has the DNA TGTGCCAGCAGTTTAGAGGGGACAGGGGGCAATGGCTACACCTTC. Its protein product is CASSLEGTGGNGYTF. The entire variable domain, with the rest obtained from reference TRBV2 and TRBJ1-2, is as follows: EPEVTQTPSHQVTQMGQEVILRCVPISNHLYFYWYRQILGQKVEFLVSFYNNEISEKSEIFDDQFSVERPDGSNFTLKIRSTKLEDSAMYFCASSLEGTGGNGYTFGSGTRLTVV.

V usage is TRBV9 and J usage is TRBJ1-6; the D gene is possibly TRBD1 (5 bases). Germline CDR1 SGDLS, CDR2 YYNGEE. Trimming stripped 6 bases from V and 5 bases from J, with 12 bases between. CDR3 size: 14 residues. CDR3: CASNTGGNNSPLHF. CDR3 DNA sequence: TGTGCCAGCAATACAGGTGGCAATAATTCACCCCTCCACTTT. Full variable domain (outside the CDR3, taken from reference TRBV9 and TRBJ1-6): DSGVTQTPKHLITATGQRVTLRCSPRSGDLSVYWYQQSLDQGLQFLIQYYNGEERAKGNILERFSAQQFPDLHSELNLSSLELGDSALYFCASNTGGNNSPLHFGNGTRLTVT.

The chain recombines TRBV28 with TRBJ1-1; 10 nucleotides line up with TRBD1. In germline, CDR1 is MDHEN, CDR2 SYDVKM. The CDR3 covers 15 residues. J was trimmed by 1 base and V by 5 bases; bases with no gene match: 4. CDR3 in amino acids: CASSRQGAGNTEAFF. CDR3 in DNA: TGTGCCAGCAGTCGACAGGGGGCGGGGAACACTGAAGCTTTCTTT.

The V gene is TRBV4-1, the J gene TRBJ1-2; 7 bases are a match to TRBD1. V lost 0 bases, J lost 5 bases, and 6 bases stayed unmatched. The CDR3 is 15 residues long. Germline-derived CDR1 and CDR2 are MGHRA and YSYEKL. The CDR3 spells CASSQDRGRGYGYTF. DNA of the CDR3: TGCGCCAGCAGCCAAGATCGGGGCAGGGGGTATGGCTACACCTTC.

CDR3 coding DNA: TGTGCCAGCCGCGGGGGCTATGGCTACACCTTC. This translates into CASRGGYGYTF. The chain recombines TRBV27 with TRBJ1-2; possible D gene TRBD1, 5 bases. The CDR3 has 11 amino acids. Germline-derived CDR1 and CDR2 are MNHEY and SMNVEV (reference sequence). Trimming removed 8 bases at V and 4 bases at J, with 8 bases between.

The rearrangement links TRBV13 to TRBJ2-7, with D possibly being TRBD2 (7 bases). This CDR3 has 17 residues. Trimming stripped 4 bases from V and 2 bases from J, with 21 bases between. Germline V gene sequence: CDR1 PRHDT, CDR2 FYEKMQ (reference sequence). The chain's CDR3 is CASSSSSTGTNTYEQYF. The CDR3 bases are TGTGCCAGCAGCTCGTCTTCAACAGGGACTAATACCTACGAGCAGTACTTC. Variable domain in full (rest from reference TRBV13 and TRBJ2-7): AAGVIQSPRHLIKEKRETATLKCYPIPRHDTVYWYQQGPGQDPQFLISFYEKMQSDKGSIPDRFSAQQFSDYHSELNMSSLELGDSALYFCASSSSSTGTNTYEQYFGPGTRLTVT.

CDR3 bases: TGCGCCAGCAGCTCACGGAGACTCGGAGATAATGAAAAACTGTTTTTT. Protein sequence: CASSSRRLGDNEKLFF. The chain recombines TRBV4-1 with TRBJ1-4; D ambiguous. Trimming pared 5 bases from V and 4 bases from J, leaving 17 bases between. The germline V gene encodes CDR1 MGHRA and CDR2 YSYEKL. This CDR3 has 16 amino acids.

This clone has a single count. The CDR3 loop reads CASSQVHRDRDEQYF. The CDR3 bases are TGTGCCAGCAGCCAAGTTCATAGGGACAGGGACGAGCAGTACTTC. The chain uses TRBV3-1 (or the pseudogene TRBV3-2) and TRBJ2-7, with TRBD1 identical over 9 bases. Germline assignment: CDR1 LGHDT and CDR2 YNNKEL (reference sequence). The CDR3 has 15 residues. Trimming at V came to 1 base and at J to 5 bases, leaving 6 bases not matched to a gene.

CDR3 sequence reads: CATSLEQGSLYGYTF. CDR3 DNA: TGTGCCACCAGTCTTGAACAGGGGTCCCTCTATGGCTACACCTTC. The chain couples TRBV15 to TRBJ1-2, with TRBD1 identical over 7 bases. The CDR3 runs 15 residues. From germline, CDR1 is LNHNV and CDR2 YYDKDF (reference sequence). V was pared by 6 bases and J by 4 bases, with 11 bases of the junction left unmatched. The whole variable domain, remainder taken from reference TRBV15 and TRBJ1-2, is DAMVIQNPRYQVTQFGKPVTLSCSQTLNHNVMYWYQQKSSQAPKLLFHYYDKDFNNEADTPDNFQSRRPNTSFCFLDIRSPGLGDTAMYLCATSLEQGSLYGYTFGSGTRLTVV.